This T cell receptor beta chain was sequenced in a study of beta chain features in type 1 diabetes. Deletions cut 2 bases from V and 6 bases from J, with 10 bases between. CDR1 and CDR2 from the germline V gene are MDHEN and SYDVKM. This CDR3 comprises 13 residues. A note on this clone: The antigen is not known.

Study-wide results and caveats: All four CD4+ subsets from Type 1 diabetes patients carried moderately but significantly shorter TCRB CDR3s.

The entirety of the isolated RNA underwent reverse transcription, so expressed TCRB transcripts were sequenced. Clones were read by immunoSEQ multiplex PCR, and TCRdb kept only the in-frame ones, dropping some. The table has almost 350,000 clones, around 9.7% seen once. What was sequenced was central memory CD4+ T cells from blood. V and J are TRBV28 and TRBJ1-1; no definite D call. This sequence originates from a young man with type 1 diabetes. CDR3 region: CASSLRQWAEAFF. DNA of the CDR3: TGTGCCAGCAGTTTAAGGCAGTGGGCTGAAGCTTTCTTT.